The next 25 T cell receptor beta chains were all read from a single sample in a study of shared clonotypes between healthy human individuals (dated by TCRdb to between 2020 and 2021). To prepare the library, the immunoSEQ multiplex PCR assay was applied. TCRdb limited this immuneACCESS table to in-frame rearrangements with V and J called. A share of clones is missing; checked studies link under half to unresolved V genes, and the rest is unexplained. This sample gives about 1.5 million clones in total; about 96% of them show up just once. The ten largest clones add up to roughly 1.2% of the sample. Sequencing was done on a sample of naive CD4+ T cells sorted from blood. The cell subset or site label on this specimen signifies: CD45RA+ positively selected. These receptors were taken from a young man in good health.

The V call is TRBV4-3, the J call TRBJ1-4, with 7 bases identical to TRBD1. Germline CDR1 and CDR2: LGHNA and YSLEER. The V segment lost 0 bases and the J segment 8 bases; nucleotides outside the gene matches: 18. This CDR3 has 19 amino acids. The CDR3 bases are TGCGCCAGCAGCCAAGATGGAGGCAGGGGGAGCATAACGGGCGAAAAACTGTTTTTT. Amino acids: CASSQDGGRGSITGEKLFF.

The chain joins TRBV5-1 to TRBJ2-3, with 13 bases identical to TRBD2. The CDR3 is 15 amino acids. Germline trimming cut 4 bases from V and 9 bases from J; bases unmatched to any gene: 8. The germline V gene has CDR1 SGHRS and CDR2 YFSETQ. CDR3 nucleotides: TGCGCCAGCAGCCTCGAGACTAGCGGGAGGAACACGCAGTATTTT. It translates to CASSLETSGRNTQYF.

This chain links TRBV10-3 with TRBJ2-7; 9 bases align to TRBD1. V shed 7 bases and J 4 bases; nucleotides not matched to a gene: 5. Germline CDR1 and CDR2: ENHRY and SYGVKD. CDR3 size: 13 residues. CDR3 region: CAIKEQGAYEQYF. CDR3 bases: TGTGCCATCAAAGAACAGGGGGCTTACGAGCAGTACTTC.

This clone was detected once. The V and J genes are TRBV11-2 and TRBJ2-7, with 8 bases fitting TRBD1. The germline V gene encodes CDR1 SGHAT and CDR2 FQNNGV. The V gene end was trimmed by 5 bases and the J gene end by 7 bases; junction bases not matched to a gene: 13. The CDR3 totals 15 residues. Here the CDR3 DNA reads TGTGCCAGCAGCCAGGCGGTCCAGGGGGCGTTAGAGCAGTACTTC. Its protein is CASSQAVQGALEQYF. Using reference TRBV11-2 and TRBJ2-7 for the parts outside the CDR3, the full variable domain is EAGVAQSPRYKIIEKRQSVAFWCNPISGHATLYWYQQILGQGPKLLIQFQNNGVVDDSQLPKDRFSAERLKGVDSTLKIQPAKLEDSAVYLCASSQAVQGALEQYFGPGTRLTVT.

The chain links TRBV15 to TRBJ1-5; D remains ambiguous. Per germline, CDR1 LNHNV and CDR2 YYDKDF (reference sequence). CDR3 length equals 15 residues. Trimming took 0 bases from V and 4 from J, leaving 10 bases between them. CDR3 bases: TGTGCCACCAGCAGAGATCCGTACGGGAATCAGCCCCAGCATTTT. The encoded protein is CATSRDPYGNQPQHF.

The rearrangement uses TRBV28 and TRBJ2-7; possibly TRBD2 for D (6 bases). This CDR3 spans 15 amino acids. Germline CDR1 is MDHEN and CDR2 is SYDVKM. Trimming stripped 2 bases from V and 3 bases from J, with 14 bases between. CDR3 DNA: TGTGCCAGCAGTTTACACGGACTAAAACGCTACGAGCAGTACTTC. Protein: CASSLHGLKRYEQYF.

J is TRBJ2-7 and V is TRBV14; the D gene could be TRBD1 or TRBD2 (5 bases each). The CDR3 contains 14 residues. Germline CDR1 is SGHDN and CDR2 is FVKESK. The V and J ends lost 0 bases and 2 bases respectively, with 8 bases between them. DNA for the CDR3: TGTGCCAGCAGCCAAGATTTGGGGGCCTACGAGCAGTACTTC. Protein sequence: CASSQDLGAYEQYF.

CDR3 bases: TGTGCCAGCAGCGCTCCCGGGGGGTTAGCACCAGATACGCAGTATTTT. It specifies CASSAPGGLAPDTQYF. The chain employs TRBV4-2 and TRBJ2-3; 7 nucleotides line up with TRBD2. The V and J ends lost 5 bases and 4 bases, in that order; junction bases with no gene match: 12. Germline V CDR1 and CDR2: LGHNA, YNFKEQ. CDR3 length equals 16 residues.

This sequence joins TRBV2 and TRBJ2-2; D perhaps matches TRBD1 (6 bases). V was cut by 0 bases and J by 6 bases, with 17 bases left in between. The germline gives CDR1 SNHLY, CDR2 FYNNEI. CDR3 length: 17 amino acids. CDR3 loop: CASSEARAGVGAGELFF. In nucleotides, the CDR3 is TGTGCCAGCAGTGAAGCGCGCGCAGGGGTAGGCGCCGGGGAGCTGTTTTTT.

This sequence joins TRBV27 and TRBJ2-3, with 9 bases matching TRBD2. This CDR3 region has 16 residues. Germline assignment: CDR1 MNHEY and CDR2 SMNVEV (reference sequence). V lost 8 bases to trimming and J lost 0 bases; unmatched junction nucleotides: 9. The CDR3 DNA is TGTGCCAGCGGACATCTAGCGGGACCTAGCACAGATACGCAGTATTTT. Protein product: CASGHLAGPSTDTQYF.

The chain joins TRBV7-8 to TRBJ1-4, with 9 positions matching TRBD1. V lost 5 bases, J lost 4 bases, and 14 bases stayed unmatched. Germline CDR1 SGHVS, CDR2 FQNEAQ. The CDR3 sequence is 18 residues long. The DNA of the CDR3 is TGTGCCAGCAGCCCTCAGTCCCGGGACAGGGTCCTTAATGAAAAACTGTTTTTT. It is translated as CASSPQSRDRVLNEKLFF.

This chain uses TRBV9 with TRBJ2-7; D possibly corresponds to TRBD2 (6 bases). Deletions cut 1 base from V and 5 bases from J, with 16 bases between. This CDR3 is built from 15 residues. Germline CDR1 and CDR2: SGDLS and YYNGEE. The DNA of the CDR3 is TGTGCCAGCAGCGTAATCGGAGGGAGTACCGACGAGCAGTACTTC. It yields the protein CASSVIGGSTDEQYF.

The rearrangement joins TRBV6-5 to TRBJ2-7; D may match TRBD1 or TRBD2 (5 bases each). Germline V gene lookup returns CDR1 MNHEY and CDR2 SVGAGI. There are 15 residues in the CDR3. With 0 bases removed from V and 3 bases from J, the gap between germline ends came to 12 bases. This CDR3 reads CASSYSVSGSYEQYF. The CDR3 DNA sequence: TGTGCCAGCAGTTACTCTGTATCAGGGAGCTACGAGCAGTACTTC.

The rearrangement links TRBV7-8 to TRBJ2-5; TRBD2 aligns across 8 bases. The CDR3 has 20 residues. Germline CDR1 SGHVS, CDR2 FQNEAQ. V was pared by 5 bases and J by 3 bases, with 23 bases of the junction left unmatched. CDR3 amino acids: CASSLSARTSRVGGEETQYF. For the CDR3, the DNA is TGTGCCAGCAGCCTTTCCGCCCGGACTAGCAGGGTCGGGGGAGAAGAGACCCAGTACTTC.

The chain links TRBV10-1 to TRBJ2-1, with no clear D. Germline CDR1 reads WNHNN; CDR2 reads SYGVQD (reference sequence). V lost 5 bases and J 6 bases, leaving 11 bases between the germline ends. CDR3 size: 13 residues. The CDR3 coding sequence is TGCGCCAGCAGTTTCGACACCCGCAATGAGCAGTTCTTC. Protein: CASSFDTRNEQFF.

V gene TRBV14 combines with J gene TRBJ2-2; 7 nucleotides align to TRBD1. The length of the CDR3 is 18 residues. Germline CDR1 and CDR2: SGHDN and FVKESK. J lost 0 bases, V lost 2 bases, and 9 bases had no gene match. CDR3 sequence: CASSQYRGSWSNTGELFF. The CDR3 DNA reads as TGTGCCAGCAGCCAATACAGGGGATCCTGGTCGAACACCGGGGAGCTGTTTTTT.

This chain joins TRBV30 and TRBJ2-1; D is uncertain. V lost 0 bases and J lost 4, with 7 bases in between. The CDR3 extends over 13 amino acids. The V gene's germline CDR1 is GTSNPN and CDR2 SVGIG (reference sequence). Here the CDR3 DNA reads TGTGCCTGGAGTGTAAATTCGTACAATGAGCAGTTCTTC. This gives the protein CAWSVNSYNEQFF.

This chain links TRBV7-2 with TRBJ1-4, with unresolved D. The CDR3 runs 15 residues. V lost 5 bases, J lost 8 bases, and 18 bases lay in between. In germline, CDR1 is SGHTA, CDR2 FQGNSA. CDR3 in DNA: TGTGCCAGCAGCCTTGTTCGCACGTCGGGGGAAAAACTGTTTTTT. Its protein product is CASSLVRTSGEKLFF.

V usage is TRBV7-2 and J usage is TRBJ2-2, with a possible D match to TRBD2 (5 bases). Per the germline V gene, CDR1 is SGHTA and CDR2 is FQGNSA. Trimming shortened V by 4 bases and J by 4 bases, and 7 bases separated the two germline ends. This CDR3 has 13 amino acids. The CDR3 loop reads CASSSGITGELFF. In DNA form, the CDR3 reads TGTGCCAGCAGCTCGGGAATCACCGGGGAGCTGTTTTTT. Based on the CDR3 plus reference TRBV7-2 and TRBJ2-2, the full variable domain is GAGVSQSPSNKVTEKGKDVELRCDPISGHTALYWYRQSLGQGLEFLIYFQGNSAPDKSGLPSDRFSAERTGGSVSTLTIQRTQQEDSAVYLCASSSGITGELFFGEGSRLTVL.

The CDR3 spells CASSGGYTSYEQYF. The CDR3 DNA reads as TGTGCCAGCAGTGGGGGATATACCTCCTACGAGCAGTACTTC. V and J are TRBV27 and TRBJ2-7; D tentatively fits TRBD1 or TRBD2 (5 bases each). Germline loops: CDR1 MNHEY, CDR2 SMNVEV (reference sequence). Trimming stripped 5 bases from V and 0 bases from J, with 11 bases between. This CDR3 is built from 14 residues.

The J gene is TRBJ2-5, the V gene TRBV5-1; 10 nucleotides agree with TRBD2. This CDR3 region has 17 residues. Germline V gene sequence: CDR1 SGHRS, CDR2 YFSETQ. After removal of 0 bases from V and 1 base from J, the junction contained 6 bases not matched to a gene. The CDR3: CASSLGSLAGAQETQYF. CDR3 DNA sequence: TGCGCCAGCAGCTTGGGTTCGCTAGCGGGAGCCCAAGAGACCCAGTACTTC.

J is TRBJ2-1 and V is TRBV30; D assignment may be TRBD1 or TRBD2 (5 bases each). The CDR3 has 12 amino acids. Germline V lookup: CDR1 GTSNPN, CDR2 SVGIG (reference sequence). Trimming left V 8 bases short and J 6 bases short, with 14 bases between. CDR3 protein: CAGGDLPNEQFF. The CDR3 region has the DNA TGTGCCGGTGGGGACCTCCCCAATGAGCAGTTCTTC.

The J gene is TRBJ2-7, the V gene TRBV4-1; 8 nucleotides line up with TRBD2. After removal of 4 bases from V and 12 bases from J, the junction contained 11 bases not matched to a gene. The germline gives CDR1 MGHRA, CDR2 YSYEKL. The CDR3 is 13 residues long. CDR3 residues: CASSPRTSLSPYF. The CDR3 DNA follows: TGCGCCAGCAGCCCACGGACTAGCCTAAGCCCGTACTTC.

This clone has only one observation. V gene TRBV2 combines with J gene TRBJ2-1; a weak D match, TRBD2 (5 bases). V was clipped by 5 bases and J by 7 bases, with 21 bases between them. The CDR3 extends over 16 amino acids. The V gene's germline CDR1 is SNHLY and CDR2 FYNNEI. The CDR3 reads CASSFVREGVLNEQFF. The CDR3 region has the DNA TGTGCCAGCAGTTTTGTTCGAGAGGGCGTTCTGAATGAGCAGTTCTTC.

The chain links TRBV25-1 to TRBJ2-3; perhaps D is TRBD1 or TRBD2 (5 bases each). Germline CDR1 reads MGHDK; CDR2 reads SYGVNS. The germline V and J ends were trimmed by 1 base and 4 bases, with 9 bases remaining between them. This CDR3 spans 14 amino acids. The CDR3 DNA is TGTGCCAGCAGTGAATCAAGGGGAGCAGATACGCAGTATTTT. This codes for CASSESRGADTQYF. Complete variable domain (other parts from reference TRBV25-1 and TRBJ2-3): EADIYQTPRYLVIGTGKKITLECSQTMGHDKMYWYQQDPGMELHLIHYSYGVNSTEKGDLSSESTVSRIRTEHFPLTLESARPSHTSQYLCASSESRGADTQYFGPGTRLTVL.